This note documents a single T cell receptor (beta chain) sequence. Its antigen specificity is not known. Base qualities are not recorded, but no much larger clone differs from it by a single base. The data stem from a study of cytomegalovirus exposure and HLA in healthy donors (dated by TCRdb to about 2017). Background for the entire study: According to a later analysis, one platform produced both the 120 validation repertoires and the 730 or so repertoires of the first cohort. The study aimed to test whether cataloging public T cell receptors could reveal signatures of past pathogen exposure. In addition to the first cohort of approximately 670 subjects, a separate validation cohort of about 120 different subjects was used. To predict cytomegalovirus infection status, the study brought together high-throughput TCR immunosequencing, statistical association of individual TCRs with disease status, and machine learning.

Donors formed part of the validation cohort, which comprised 120 subjects and was distinct from the first cohort of 690 or so subjects. The full study reports these points: A total of some 180 TCR beta chains were listed by the study as associated with cytomegalovirus. A later analysis lacked HLA typing for the validation cohort, so it scored co-occurrence in that cohort across all 120 or so repertoires. Subsequent analysis determined that TCRs grouped into clusters in the first cohort also showed a tendency toward co-occurrence across the 90 to 150 validation repertoires, and 94% of cluster scores exceeded 0. The authors suggested that the approach could potentially be extended to other disease states and immunological phenotypes. A few of the identified cytomegalovirus-associated TCR beta chains were confirmed in vitro to be specific for cytomegalovirus antigens. The classifier was reported to diagnose cytomegalovirus status with high specificity and sensitivity in both the original and validation cohorts. Most TCR sequences were observed very rarely across donors, whereas some public TCRs were present in many individuals.

Preparation of the library involved the immunoSEQ multiplex PCR assay. Per the source publication's procedure: A statistical classification framework was built for diagnosing cytomegalovirus status from the catalog of TCR beta chain sequences. TCRdb provides this immuneACCESS table in a form limited to in-frame rearrangements. Some clones are lacking; in checked studies, under half of them reflect an unresolved V gene, and why the rest are absent is not known. The V and J calls and clone size are taken from that table; D and trimming were inferred from the DNA. The sample table holds tens of thousands of clones, of which roughly 96% were seen once. The top ten hold 2% to 2.5% of the sample. The TCR was taken from a man between 18 and 29 years old in good health and CMV-seronegative. Sequencing was carried out using PBMCs.

The DNA sequence reads TGTGCCAGCAGCTCGACCGGGACAGCAAAAACTGAAGCTTTCTTT. This yields the protein CASSSTGTAKTEAFF. The chain uses TRBV7-2 and TRBJ1-1; 7 central nucleotides agree with TRBD1. From V the trimming removes 4 bases and from J it removes 5 bases, while the gene matches leave 10 bases of the junction unaccounted for. CDR1 and CDR2 were assigned from the germline V gene as SGHTA and FQGNSA. Including cysteine and phenylalanine, the CDR3 has 15 amino acids. Here the CDR3 DNA is all that survives: 45 bases in frame from base 1.